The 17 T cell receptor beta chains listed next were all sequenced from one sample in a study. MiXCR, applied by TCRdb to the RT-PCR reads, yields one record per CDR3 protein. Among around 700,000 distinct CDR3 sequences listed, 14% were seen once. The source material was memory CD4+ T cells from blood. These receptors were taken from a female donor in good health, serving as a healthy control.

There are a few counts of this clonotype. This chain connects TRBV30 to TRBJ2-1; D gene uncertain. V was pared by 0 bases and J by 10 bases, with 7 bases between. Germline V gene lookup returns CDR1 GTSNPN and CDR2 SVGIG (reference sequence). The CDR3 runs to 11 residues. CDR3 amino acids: CAWSVLPEQFF. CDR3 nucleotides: TGTGCCTGGAGTGTCCTCCCCGAGCAGTTCTTC.

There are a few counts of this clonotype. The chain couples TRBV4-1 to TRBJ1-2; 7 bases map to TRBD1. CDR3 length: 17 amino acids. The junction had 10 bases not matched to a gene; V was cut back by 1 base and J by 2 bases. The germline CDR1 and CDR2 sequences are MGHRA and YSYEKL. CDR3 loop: CASSQASQGQGNYGYTF. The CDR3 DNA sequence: TGCGCCAGCAGCCAAGCTTCACAGGGGCAAGGGAACTATGGCTACACCTTC.

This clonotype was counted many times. The CDR3 sequence is CASSPQSLYGYTF. CDR3 DNA: TGTGCCAGCAGTCCCCAATCCCTATATGGCTACACCTTC. The V gene is TRBV12-3 or TRBV12-4, the J gene TRBJ1-2; D remains ambiguous. CDR3 length equals 13 residues. Between the trimmed V and J ends, which lost 5 bases and 5 bases, there was a span of 12 bases.

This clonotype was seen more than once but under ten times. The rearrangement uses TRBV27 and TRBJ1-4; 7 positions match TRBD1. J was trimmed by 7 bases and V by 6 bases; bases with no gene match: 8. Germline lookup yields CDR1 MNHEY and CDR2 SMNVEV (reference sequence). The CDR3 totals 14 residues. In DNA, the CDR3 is TGTGCCAGCAGAAGGGGGCAGGGGGGTGAAAAACTGTTTTTT. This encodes CASRRGQGGEKLFF.

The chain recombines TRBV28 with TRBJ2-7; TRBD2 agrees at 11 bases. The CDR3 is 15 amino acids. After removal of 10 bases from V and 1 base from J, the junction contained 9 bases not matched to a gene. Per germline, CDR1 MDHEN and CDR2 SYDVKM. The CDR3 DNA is TGTGCCACCATAGCGGGAGGGAGGCTATCCTACGAGCAGTACTTC. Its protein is CATIAGGRLSYEQYF.

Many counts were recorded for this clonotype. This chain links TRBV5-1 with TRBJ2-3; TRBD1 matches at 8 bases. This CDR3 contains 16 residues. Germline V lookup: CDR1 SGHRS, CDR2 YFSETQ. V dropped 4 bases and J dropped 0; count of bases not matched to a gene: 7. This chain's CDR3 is CASSSQGAPSTDTQYF. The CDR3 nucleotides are TGCGCCAGCAGCAGCCAGGGGGCGCCAAGCACAGATACGCAGTATTTT. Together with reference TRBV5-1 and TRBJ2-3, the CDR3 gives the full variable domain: KAGVTQTPRYLIKTRGQQVTLSCSPISGHRSVSWYQQTPGQGLQFLFEYFSETQRNKGNFPGRFSGRQFSNSRSEMNVSTLELGDSALYLCASSSQGAPSTDTQYFGPGTRLTVL.

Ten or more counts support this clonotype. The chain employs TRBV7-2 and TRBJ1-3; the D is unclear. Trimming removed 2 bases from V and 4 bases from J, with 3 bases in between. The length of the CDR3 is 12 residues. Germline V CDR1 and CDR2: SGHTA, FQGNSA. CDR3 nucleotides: TGTGCCAGCAGCTTAACCGGAAACACCATATATTTT. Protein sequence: CASSLTGNTIYF. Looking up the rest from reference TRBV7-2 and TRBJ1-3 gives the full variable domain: GAGVSQSPSNKVTEKGKDVELRCDPISGHTALYWYRQSLGQGLEFLIYFQGNSAPDKSGLPSDRFSAERTGGSVSTLTIQRTQQEDSAVYLCASSLTGNTIYFGEGSWLTVV.

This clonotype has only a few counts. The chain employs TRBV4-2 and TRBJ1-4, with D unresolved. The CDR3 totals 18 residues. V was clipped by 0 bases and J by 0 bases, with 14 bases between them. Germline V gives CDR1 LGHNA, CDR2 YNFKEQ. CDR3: CASSQEFRRQTTNEKLFF. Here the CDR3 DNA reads TGTGCCAGCAGCCAAGAATTTCGGCGACAAACAACTAATGAAAAACTGTTTTTT.

The chain's CDR3 is CASSQTGVLGEKLFF. CDR3 bases: TGCGCCAGCAGCCAAACAGGGGTTCTCGGTGAAAAACTGTTTTTT. This rearrangement joins TRBV4-3 to TRBJ1-4; 7 bases line up with TRBD1. J lost 7 bases, V lost 2 bases, and 7 bases had no gene match. CDR1 LGHNA and CDR2 YSLEER come from the germline V gene. The CDR3 runs 15 residues.

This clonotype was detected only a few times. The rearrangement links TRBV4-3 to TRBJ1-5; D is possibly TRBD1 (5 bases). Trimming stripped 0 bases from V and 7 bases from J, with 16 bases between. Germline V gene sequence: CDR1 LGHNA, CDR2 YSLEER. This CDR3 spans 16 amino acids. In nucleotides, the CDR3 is TGCGCCAGCAGCCAAGACAGCACAGGTAGGGGACAGCCCCAGCATTTT. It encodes CASSQDSTGRGQPQHF.

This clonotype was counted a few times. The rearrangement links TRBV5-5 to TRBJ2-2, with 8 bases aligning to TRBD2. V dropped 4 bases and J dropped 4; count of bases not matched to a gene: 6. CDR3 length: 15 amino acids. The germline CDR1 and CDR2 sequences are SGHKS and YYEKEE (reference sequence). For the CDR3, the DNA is TGTGCCAGCAGCCTAAGCGGGGGCATCACCGGGGAGCTGTTTTTT. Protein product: CASSLSGGITGELFF. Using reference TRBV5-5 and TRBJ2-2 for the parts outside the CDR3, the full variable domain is DAGVTQSPTHLIKTRGQQVTLRCSPISGHKSVSWYQQVLGQGPQFIFQYYEKEERGRGNFPDRFSARQFPNYSSELNVNALLLGDSALYLCASSLSGGITGELFFGEGSRLTVL.

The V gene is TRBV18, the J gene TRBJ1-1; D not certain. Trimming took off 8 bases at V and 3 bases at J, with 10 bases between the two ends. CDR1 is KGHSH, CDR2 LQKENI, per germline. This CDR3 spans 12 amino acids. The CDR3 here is CASSPRDTEAFF. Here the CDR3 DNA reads TGTGCCAGCAGCCCCCGGGACACTGAAGCTTTCTTT.

The CDR3, as DNA: TGCAGTGCTTTGGACAGGTATAGCAATCAGCCCCAGCATTTT. Residues: CSALDRYSNQPQHF. The chain joins TRBV20-1 to TRBJ1-5, with TRBD1 matching over 7 bases. V shed 5 bases, J shed 0 bases, and the junction held 4 bases outside the gene matches. The germline gives CDR1 DFQATT, CDR2 SNEGSKA (reference sequence). The CDR3 totals 14 residues.

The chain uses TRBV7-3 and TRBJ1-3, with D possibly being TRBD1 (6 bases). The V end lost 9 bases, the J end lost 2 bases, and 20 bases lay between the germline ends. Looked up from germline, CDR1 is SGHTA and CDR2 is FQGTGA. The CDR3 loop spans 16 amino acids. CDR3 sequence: CARFSPRRGTGNTIYF. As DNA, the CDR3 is TGTGCCAGATTCTCCCCCCGCAGGGGTACTGGAAACACCATATATTTT.

The DNA of the CDR3 is TGTGCCACCACGTCGGACTACCCGTCCTACGAGCAGTACTTC. Translation: CATTSDYPSYEQYF. This chain uses TRBV15 with TRBJ2-7; D possibly corresponds to TRBD2 (6 bases). The CDR3 totals 14 residues. The V gene lost 7 bases and the J gene lost 1 base, with 14 bases spanning the gap. Germline V gives CDR1 LNHNV, CDR2 YYDKDF (reference sequence).

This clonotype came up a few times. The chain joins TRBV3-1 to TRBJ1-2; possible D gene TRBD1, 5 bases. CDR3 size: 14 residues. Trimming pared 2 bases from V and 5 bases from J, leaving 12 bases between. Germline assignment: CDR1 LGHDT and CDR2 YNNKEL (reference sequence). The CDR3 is CASSQTGTTYGYTF. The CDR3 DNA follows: TGTGCCAGCAGCCAAACCGGGACGACTTATGGCTACACCTTC.

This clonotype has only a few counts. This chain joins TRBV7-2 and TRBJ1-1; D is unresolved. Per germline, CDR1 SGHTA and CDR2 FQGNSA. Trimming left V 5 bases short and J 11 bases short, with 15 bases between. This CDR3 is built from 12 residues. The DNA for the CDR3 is TGTGCCAGCAGCCTAGACATTGCTTCGGCTTTCTTT. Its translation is CASSLDIASAFF.